A selection of T cell receptor beta chains follows, all from one sample in a study of T-cell memory formation after mild COVID-19. One entry per CDR3 protein results from TCRdb running MiXCR on the 5' RACE reads. This sample yields 350,000 to 450,000 distinct CDR3 sequences, of which 20% to 25% are seen a single time; around 9% belongs to the top ten. Input material: PBMCs or a T cell subset sorted from them (not recorded which). These receptors all come from an adult woman who had mild COVID-19 (a few samples of this study predate the infection). Cell type and time point are not known. The conserved cysteine and the conserved F or W are not part of the CDR3 here. D genes are given only for firm matches. Clone size is given for some rows only: seen once, a few or many times, or a class if the clone is expanded.

d_call | clone_size | j_call | v_call | cdr3_aa
. | many | TRBJ1-3 | TRBV4-1 | ASRKALDQSGNTIY
. | . | TRBJ2-3 | TRBV29-1 | SVEEYSDTQY
TRBD1 | . | TRBJ1-2 | TRBV20-1 | SASGGLPGGGYT
TRBD2 | few | TRBJ2-3 | TRBV7-6 | ASSLHSTSGRVTDTQY
. | few | TRBJ1-2 | TRBV28 | ATKRAPTANYGYT
. | few | TRBJ2-5 | TRBV21-1 | ASSNQRLRDQETQY
. | few | TRBJ2-1 | TRBV9 | ASSVEGGSYNEQF
TRBD2 | . | TRBJ2-5 | TRBV12-3/TRBV12-4 | ASSPGTSGIETQY
TRBD1 | . | TRBJ2-7 | TRBV6-5 | ASRDRVGYEQY
. | few | TRBJ2-2 | TRBV18 | ASSQEGASPPGELF
. | once | TRBJ2-3 | TRBV30 | AWSGEGGITDTQY
. | many | TRBJ2-7 | TRBV15 | ATSRDWDGGAQY
. | . | TRBJ2-7 | TRBV9 | ASSPRDANYEQY
. | . | TRBJ1-1 | TRBV27 | ASIARRQGSEAF
. | . | TRBJ1-1 | TRBV11-2 | ASSLFQGQVNTEAF
. | few | TRBJ2-4 | TRBV24-1 | ATSDLQEAKNIQY
TRBD1 | . | TRBJ2-1 | TRBV5-6 | ASSLPGGSYNEQF
TRBD1 | few | TRBJ2-3 | TRBV7-6 | ASSFTGADTDTQY
. | . | TRBJ2-3 | TRBV2 | ASSETGNTDTQY
. | . | TRBJ2-7 | TRBV12-3/TRBV12-4 | ASTPPGTPYEQY
. | . | TRBJ1-4 | TRBV7-9 | ASSFQEPNEKLF
TRBD1 | few | TRBJ1-2 | TRBV12-3/TRBV12-4 | ASTPGQGRYT
. | few | TRBJ2-3 | TRBV12-3/TRBV12-4 | ASRPSGSQFTDTQY
. | . | TRBJ2-7 | TRBV2 | ASSELPGIVYEQY
. | . | TRBJ2-1 | TRBV29-1 | SGGGGSSYNEQF
. | . | TRBJ2-5 | TRBV6-6 | ASSYMGVQETQY
. | few | TRBJ2-7 | TRBV15 | ATSRGRTVGQY
TRBD2 | few | TRBJ2-7 | TRBV19 | ASSAIAGEGYEQY
. | few | TRBJ1-5 | TRBV6-6 | ASSPSPYQPQH
TRBD2 | few | TRBJ2-2 | TRBV11-2 | ASSLDGGRLAGGYFVSGELF
. | few | TRBJ2-7 | TRBV5-4 | ASSLLQGKGYEQY
. | . | TRBJ2-2 | TRBV24-1 | ATSGVRPLDTGELF
. | . | TRBJ1-2 | TRBV5-6 | ASSLGAGSNYGYT
TRBD1 | many | TRBJ1-2 | TRBV4-2 | ASSQEWAGGHSYGYT
. | . | TRBJ1-1 | TRBV5-4 | ASSSSSGRLTEAF
. | . | TRBJ1-2 | TRBV29-1 | SVDHGGGNGYT
. | . | TRBJ2-7 | TRBV12-3/TRBV12-4 | ASSLDRGIGEQY
. | . | TRBJ2-1 | TRBV6-5 | ASISLRGGFYNEQF
. | few | TRBJ2-2 | TRBV5-1 | ASSPRASGELF
TRBD2 | . | TRBJ2-1 | TRBV11-3 | ASSLDLSGRPYNEQF
. | . | TRBJ2-5 | TRBV7-8 | ASSLVRGWGEETQY
. | . | TRBJ1-1 | TRBV10-3 | ASLGGAIDTEAF
. | few | TRBJ1-3 | TRBV29-1 | SVGGSLIDGNTIY
. | few | TRBJ1-5 | TRBV12-5 | ASGSGNQPQH
TRBD2 | . | TRBJ2-7 | TRBV7-9 | ASSFRASGHEQY
. | . | TRBJ2-5 | TRBV3-1 | ASSPGQLYQETQY
. | . | TRBJ2-3 | TRBV15 | ATSRVRSRGTDTQY
. | . | TRBJ1-2 | TRBV9 | ASSATRNYGYT
TRBD1 | few | TRBJ2-1 | TRBV12-3/TRBV12-4 | ASSLGQGGLLEEQF
. | . | TRBJ2-7 | TRBV11-3 | ASRKDTSYEQY
. | few | TRBJ2-7 | TRBV20-1 | SAASGTPSYEQY
. | . | TRBJ2-7 | TRBV5-5 | ASSGGTRVEQY
. | many | TRBJ2-7 | TRBV12-3/TRBV12-4 | ASSIGDEQY
. | . | TRBJ1-1 | TRBV5-1 | ASSLAGWDTEAF
. | few | TRBJ1-2 | TRBV6-5 | ASSYSLQYGYT
. | few | TRBJ2-7 | TRBV7-8 | ASTLGLIYEQY
. | . | TRBJ2-1 | TRBV9 | ASSHEGLYNEQF
. | few | TRBJ1-5 | TRBV3-1 | ASSDGGNQPQH
TRBD2 | . | TRBJ2-1 | TRBV29-1 | SVGGGLEQF
. | few | TRBJ2-1 | TRBV29-1 | SVEVEQSSYNEQF